This T cell receptor beta chain was documented in a study of molecular identifiers for immune sequencing clone quantification. As previously described, bulk TCR libraries were made using listed TCR primers. Each CDR3 protein gets one entry after TCRdb re-called the PCR reads with MiXCR. This sample has 40,000 to 50,000 distinct CDR3 sequences; about 19% occur once, and the top ten carry approximately 1.1%. This clonotype was seen ten or more times. The target antigen is unknown. Study results and limitations: Spiked Jurkat TCR RNA equivalent to one cell was reportedly detectable in around 980,000 naive cells. Over 99% of effector molecules, yet under 1% of naive-cell molecules, were held by clones above 20 RNA copies.

For naive CD8 T cells, sorting used the CD8+CD4-CCR7+CD45RA+ phenotype. Germline assignment: CDR1 LGHDT and CDR2 YNNKEL (reference sequence). The CDR3 runs 13 residues. Trimming removed 6 bases at V and 5 bases at J, with 13 bases between. This sequence joins TRBV3-1 and TRBJ2-5, with a tentative D call TRBD2 (6 bases). Material for sequencing was naive CD8+ T cells from blood, with Jurkat cell RNA spiked in. Described subset: FACS-sorted CD8+CD4-CCR7+CD45RA+ naive T cells. The clonotype comes from a human donor in good health. Some libraries in this study had Jurkat cell RNA spiked in. CDR3 sequence (DNA): TGTGCCAGCAGACGACTAGTGGCTGAGACCCAGTACTTC. It specifies CASRRLVAETQYF.